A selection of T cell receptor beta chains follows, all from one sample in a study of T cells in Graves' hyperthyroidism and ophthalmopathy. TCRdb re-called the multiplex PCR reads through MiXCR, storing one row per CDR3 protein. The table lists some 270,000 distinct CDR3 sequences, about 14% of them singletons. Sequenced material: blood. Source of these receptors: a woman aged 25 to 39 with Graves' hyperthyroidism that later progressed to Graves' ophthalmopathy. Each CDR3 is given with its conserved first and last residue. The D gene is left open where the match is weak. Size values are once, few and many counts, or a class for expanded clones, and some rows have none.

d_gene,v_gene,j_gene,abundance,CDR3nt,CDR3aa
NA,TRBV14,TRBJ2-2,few,TGTGCCAGCAGCCAAGATTTGGAGAGCACCGGGGAGCTGTTTTTT,CASSQDLESTGELFF
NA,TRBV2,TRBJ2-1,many,TGTGCCAGCAAGCGAAGTTATGCGAATGAGCAGTTCTTC,CASKRSYANEQFF
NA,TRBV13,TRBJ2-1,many,TGTGCCAGCAGCTTCGGCTCAAGGGGGGGGGAGCAGTTCTTC,CASSFGSRGGEQFF
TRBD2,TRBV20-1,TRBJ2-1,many,TGCAGTGCTACGGACCCCCCGGGACTAGGGTACAATGAGCAGTTCTTC,CSATDPPGLGYNEQFF
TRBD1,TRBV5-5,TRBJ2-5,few,TGTGCCAGCAGCCGGACAGGGGTTACCGAGACCCAGTACTTC,CASSRTGVTETQYF
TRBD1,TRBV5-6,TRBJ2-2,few,TGTGCCAGCAGCGGGGGACAGGGCACCGGGGAGCTGTTTTTT,CASSGGQGTGELFF
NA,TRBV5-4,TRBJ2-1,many,TGTGCCAGCAGCATGGGGGTTGCCTATGAGCAGTTCTTC,CASSMGVAYEQFF
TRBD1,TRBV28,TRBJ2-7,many,TGTGCCAGCAGTCGGGACAGCTCCTACGAGCAGTACTTC,CASSRDSSYEQYF
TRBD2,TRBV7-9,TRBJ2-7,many,TGTGCCAGCAGCTTAGAAGCGGGAGGCTCCGAGCAGTACTTC,CASSLEAGGSEQYF
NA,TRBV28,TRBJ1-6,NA,TGTGCCAGCAGTCGGATGGTCGCGACCTATAATTCACCCCTCCACTTT,CASSRMVATYNSPLHF
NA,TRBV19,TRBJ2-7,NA,TGTGCCGTCGGGTACTACGAGCAGTACTTC,CAVGYYEQYF
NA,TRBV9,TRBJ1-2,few,TGTGCCAGCAGCGTAGTCAATGGCTACACCTTC,CASSVVNGYTF
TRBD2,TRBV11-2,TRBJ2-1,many,TGTGCCAGCAGCTTAGCGGGAGGTGATCACAATGAGCAGTTCTTC,CASSLAGGDHNEQFF
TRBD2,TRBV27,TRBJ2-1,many,TGTGCCAGCAATGACGCGCCGGGACTAGCGGGAGGGCCGGCGCAGTTCTTC,CASNDAPGLAGGPAQFF
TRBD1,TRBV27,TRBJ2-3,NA,TGTGCCAGCAGATGGGACAGGGGTCCAGATACGCAGTATTTT,CASRWDRGPDTQYF
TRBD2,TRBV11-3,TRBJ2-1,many,TGTGCCAGCAGCTTATATAGCGGGGGCTACAATGAGCAGTTCTTC,CASSLYSGGYNEQFF
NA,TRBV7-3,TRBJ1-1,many,TGTGCCAGCAGCTTAATGTGGGAAGGGAACACTGAAGCTTTCTTT,CASSLMWEGNTEAFF
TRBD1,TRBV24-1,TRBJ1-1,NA,TGTGCCACCAGTAGGACAGGGGAGGCTGAAGCTTTCTTT,CATSRTGEAEAFF
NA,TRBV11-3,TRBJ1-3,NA,TGTGCCAGCAGCCCGGGGCACCACCTTGGAAACACCATATATTTT,CASSPGHHLGNTIYF
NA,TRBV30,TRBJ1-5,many,TGTGCCTGGAGTCGGGGGGGCGGACTAAGCAATCAGCCCCAGCATTTT,CAWSRGGGLSNQPQHF
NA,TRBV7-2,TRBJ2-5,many,TGTGCCAGCAGCTTAGGGGGGGCAGGGTGGTACTTC,CASSLGGAGWYF
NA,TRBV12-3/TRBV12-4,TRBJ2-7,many,TGTGCCAGCAGGGGACGGGGAACCTACGAGCAGTACTTC,CASRGRGTYEQYF
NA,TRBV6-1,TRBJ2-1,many,TGTGCCAGCAGTGAGCGGGACCCCTTGTCCTACAATGAGCAGTTCTTC,CASSERDPLSYNEQFF
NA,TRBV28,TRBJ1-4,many,TGTGCCAGCAGCCTCCTAGGTATTCGAAAACTGTTTTTT,CASSLLGIRKLFF
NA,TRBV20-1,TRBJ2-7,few,TGCAGTGCTAGAGATTCCCGCTCCCTAGGGGCGGGGGAGCAGTACTTC,CSARDSRSLGAGEQYF
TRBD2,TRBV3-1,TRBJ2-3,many,TGTGCCAGCAGCCAAGGTCGTATGGCTAGCGGGAAAGCAGATACGCAGTATTTT,CASSQGRMASGKADTQYF
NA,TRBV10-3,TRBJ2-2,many,TGTGCCATCAGAGTCGGGACTAACACCGGGGAGCTGTTTTTT,CAIRVGTNTGELFF
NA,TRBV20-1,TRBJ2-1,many,TGCAGTGCTACCGACCCGACCAATGAGCAGTTCTTC,CSATDPTNEQFF
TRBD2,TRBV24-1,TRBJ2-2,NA,TGTGCCACCAGTGATCGACTAGCGGGAGCATACGGGGAGCTGTTTTTT,CATSDRLAGAYGELFF
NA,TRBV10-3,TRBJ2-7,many,TGTGCCATCAGTGCCAGGGACCCCTACGAGCAGTACTTC,CAISARDPYEQYF
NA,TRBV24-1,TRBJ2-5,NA,TGTGCCACCAGTGGGCTGAGGGGGCAGGAGGGAGAGACCCAGTACTTC,CATSGLRGQEGETQYF
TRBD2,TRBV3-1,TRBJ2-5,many,TGTGCCAGCAGCCAAGAATGGGCTAGCGGGGAGACCCAGTACTTC,CASSQEWASGETQYF
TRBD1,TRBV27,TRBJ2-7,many,TGTGCCAGCAGTACGACAGGGGCCTACGAGCAGTACTTC,CASSTTGAYEQYF